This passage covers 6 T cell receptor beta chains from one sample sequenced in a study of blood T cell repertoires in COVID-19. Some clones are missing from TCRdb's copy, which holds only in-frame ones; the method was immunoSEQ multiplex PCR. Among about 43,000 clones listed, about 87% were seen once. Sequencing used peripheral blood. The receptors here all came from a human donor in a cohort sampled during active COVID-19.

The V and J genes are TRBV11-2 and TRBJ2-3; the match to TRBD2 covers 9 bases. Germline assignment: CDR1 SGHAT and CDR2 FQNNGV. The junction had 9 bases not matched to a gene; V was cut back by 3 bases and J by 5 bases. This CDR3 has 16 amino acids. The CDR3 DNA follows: TGTGCCAGCAGCTTCAGGGGCGGGAGGGCCGGAGATACGCAGTATTTT. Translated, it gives CASSFRGGRAGDTQYF.

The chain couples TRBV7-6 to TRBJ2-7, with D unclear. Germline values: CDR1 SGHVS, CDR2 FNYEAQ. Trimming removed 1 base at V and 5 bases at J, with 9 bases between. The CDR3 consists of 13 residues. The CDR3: CASSLGGWNEQYF. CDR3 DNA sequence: TGTGCCAGCAGCTTAGGCGGATGGAACGAGCAGTACTTC.

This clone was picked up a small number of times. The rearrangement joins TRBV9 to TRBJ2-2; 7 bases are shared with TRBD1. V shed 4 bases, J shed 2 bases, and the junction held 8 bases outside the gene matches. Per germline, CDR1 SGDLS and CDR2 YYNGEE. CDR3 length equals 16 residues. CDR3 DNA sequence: TGTGCCAGCAGCCCGCGGCGAGGGGGCAACACCGGGGAGCTGTTTTTT. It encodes CASSPRRGGNTGELFF.

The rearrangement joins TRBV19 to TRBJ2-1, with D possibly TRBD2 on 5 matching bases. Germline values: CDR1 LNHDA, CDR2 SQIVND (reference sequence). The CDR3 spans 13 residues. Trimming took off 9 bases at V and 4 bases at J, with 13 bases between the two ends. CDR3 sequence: CASGVEGYNEQFF. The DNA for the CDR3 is TGTGCCAGCGGAGTTGAGGGATACAATGAGCAGTTCTTC.

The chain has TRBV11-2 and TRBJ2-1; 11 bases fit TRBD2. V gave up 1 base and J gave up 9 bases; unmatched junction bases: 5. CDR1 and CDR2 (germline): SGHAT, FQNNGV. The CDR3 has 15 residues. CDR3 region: CASSLGRLAGFEQFF. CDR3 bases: TGTGCCAGCAGCTTAGGTCGACTAGCGGGATTTGAGCAGTTCTTC.

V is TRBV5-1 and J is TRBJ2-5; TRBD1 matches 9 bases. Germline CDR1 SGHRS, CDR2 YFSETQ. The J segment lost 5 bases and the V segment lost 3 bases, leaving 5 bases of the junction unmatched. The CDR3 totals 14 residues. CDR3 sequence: CASSSLTGGETQYF. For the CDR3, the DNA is TGCGCCAGCAGCTCCCTGACAGGGGGGGAGACCCAGTACTTC.